Shown below are 26 T cell receptor beta chains from a single sample sequenced in a study of cytomegalovirus exposure and HLA in healthy donors. The PCR made use of 60 Vbeta and 13 Jbeta primers. Profiling relied on immunoSEQ multiplex PCR, and the TCRdb table lists in-frame clones only, not all of them. This repertoire shows roughly 100,000 clones, approximately 81% found once; its top ten account for approximately 1.2%. Material: PBMCs. Source of these receptors: a man aged 30 to 39 in good health and CMV-seronegative.

Written as DNA, the CDR3 is TGTGCCAGCAGTCCCAGGGGGACCCATCAGCCCCAGCATTTT. Translating it yields CASSPRGTHQPQHF. V gene TRBV27 combines with J gene TRBJ1-5; 7 bases align to TRBD1. The germline V gene has CDR1 MNHEY and CDR2 SMNVEV (reference sequence). The CDR3 is made up of 14 amino acids. The junction had 6 bases not matched to a gene; V was cut back by 5 bases and J by 5 bases.

The chain carries TRBV9 and TRBJ1-5; perhaps TRBD1 as D (6 bases). This CDR3 is 14 amino acids long. Germline values: CDR1 SGDLS, CDR2 YYNGEE. Trimming cost V 0 bases and J 4 bases, with 8 bases left between them. CDR3 loop: CASSVGTVNQPQHF. The CDR3 coding sequence is TGTGCCAGCAGCGTAGGGACAGTGAATCAGCCCCAGCATTTT.

The chain combines TRBV30 with TRBJ1-1; tentative D call: TRBD1 (6 bases). The germline V gene has CDR1 GTSNPN and CDR2 SVGIG (reference sequence). The CDR3 loop spans 13 amino acids. V was clipped by 5 bases and J by 0 bases, with 10 bases between them. CDR3 DNA sequence: TGTGCCTGGGAGACAGGTATGAACACTGAAGCTTTCTTT. Translation: CAWETGMNTEAFF.

This chain uses TRBV19 with TRBJ1-4; 7 bases match TRBD1. V lost 5 bases and J lost 8; bases outside the gene matches: 14. The CDR3 runs to 16 residues. CDR1 is LNHDA and CDR2 is SQIVND in the germline V gene (reference sequence). Here the CDR3 reads CASSPKGTVLREKLFF. DNA of the CDR3: TGTGCCAGTAGTCCGAAAGGGACAGTCCTAAGGGAAAAACTGTTTTTT.

J is TRBJ2-7 and V is TRBV7-9; TRBD2 aligns across 10 bases. V gave up 5 bases and J gave up 4 bases; unmatched junction bases: 14. The CDR3 is 17 amino acids. Germline V lookup: CDR1 SEHNR, CDR2 FQNEAQ (reference sequence). CDR3 residues: CASSPPGALAGVYEQYF. DNA of the CDR3: TGTGCCAGCAGCCCCCCGGGGGCGCTAGCGGGAGTATACGAGCAGTACTTC.

This clone was observed a few times. The rearrangement joins TRBV5-1 to TRBJ2-1, with TRBD2 matching 7 bases. The CDR3 covers 15 residues. The V gene's germline CDR1 is SGHRS and CDR2 YFSETQ. Trimming cost V 5 bases and J 1 base; bases outside gene matches: 6. CDR3 nucleotides: TGCGCCAGCAGTCCGAGTAGCGGGTCCTACAATGAGCAGTTCTTC. The encoded protein is CASSPSSGSYNEQFF. The full variable domain, in which reference TRBV5-1 and TRBJ2-1 provide the parts outside the CDR3, is KAGVTQTPRYLIKTRGQQVTLSCSPISGHRSVSWYQQTPGQGLQFLFEYFSETQRNKGNFPGRFSGRQFSNSRSEMNVSTLELGDSALYLCASSPSSGSYNEQFFGPGTRLTVL.

This clone has more than one count but fewer than ten. J is TRBJ1-1 and V is TRBV4-2; 11 bases fit TRBD1. The CDR3 has 15 residues. Germline V gene lookup returns CDR1 LGHNA and CDR2 YNFKEQ. Germline trimming cut 4 bases from V and 4 bases from J; bases unmatched to any gene: 5. The CDR3 DNA follows: TGTGCCAGCAGCCGAGCCGGGACAGGGGGCACTGAAGCTTTCTTT. It is translated as CASSRAGTGGTEAFF.

The CDR3 coding sequence is TGTGCCAGCAGCCAAACAGGAGCCTCCCGGGAGCTGTTTTTT. Protein: CASSQTGASRELFF. V usage is TRBV5-4 and J usage is TRBJ2-2; D might be TRBD1 (5 bases). V gave up 4 bases and J gave up 9 bases, with 16 bases separating them. CDR1 and CDR2 (germline): SGHNT, YYREEE (reference sequence). The CDR3 is made up of 14 amino acids.

The chain recombines TRBV29-1 with TRBJ2-2, with TRBD2 matching 10 bases. V trimming: 7 bases; J trimming: 5 bases; junction bases outside the gene matches: 10. This CDR3 has 15 amino acids. CDR1 and CDR2 from the germline V gene are SQVTM and ANQGSEA. CDR3 sequence reads: CSASTSGPRTGELFF. DNA for the CDR3: TGCAGCGCCTCGACTAGCGGGCCGAGGACCGGGGAGCTGTTTTTT.

This rearrangement joins TRBV4-1 to TRBJ1-4; D possibly corresponds to TRBD1 (6 bases). The germline V gene has CDR1 MGHRA and CDR2 YSYEKL. The V end lost 0 bases, the J end lost 8 bases, and 16 bases lay between the germline ends. The CDR3 runs 16 residues. As DNA, the CDR3 is TGCGCCAGCAGCCAAGACAGGGGCGAGATAGTGGAAAAACTGTTTTTT. Its translation: CASSQDRGEIVEKLFF.

This clone appeared a few times. The chain uses TRBV28 and TRBJ1-5, with a weak D call TRBD1 (5 bases). Germline V gives CDR1 MDHEN, CDR2 SYDVKM. V was pared by 3 bases and J by 5 bases, with 8 bases between. The length of the CDR3 is 13 residues. The CDR3 coding sequence is TGTGCCAGCAGTTTGGGGGAGGATCAGCCCCAGCATTTT. The encoded protein is CASSLGEDQPQHF.

J is TRBJ2-7 and V is TRBV11-3, with 9 positions matching TRBD1. Trimming cost V 5 bases and J 2 bases; bases outside gene matches: 10. The CDR3 has 16 amino acids. The germline V gene encodes CDR1 SGHNT and CDR2 YENEEA. The chain's CDR3 is CASSAAGTGPPYEQYF. In DNA, the CDR3 is TGTGCCAGCAGCGCAGCCGGGACAGGGCCCCCCTACGAGCAGTACTTC.

The V gene is TRBV5-1, the J gene TRBJ1-2, with D unresolved. The CDR3 runs to 13 residues. Germline assignment: CDR1 SGHRS and CDR2 YFSETQ. The V end lost 0 bases, the J end lost 6 bases, and 9 bases lay between the germline ends. The CDR3 spells CASSLEEGDGYTF. CDR3 DNA: TGCGCCAGCAGCTTGGAAGAGGGAGATGGCTACACCTTC.

The V and J genes are TRBV4-3 and TRBJ2-3; D perhaps matches TRBD1 (5 bases). V lost 0 bases and J 2 bases, leaving 12 bases between the germline ends. This CDR3 has 16 residues. Germline CDR1 reads LGHNA; CDR2 reads YSLEER. CDR3 in amino acids: CASSQDYQGYTDTQYF. The CDR3 nucleotides read TGCGCCAGCAGCCAAGATTATCAGGGATACACAGATACGCAGTATTTT.

The chain has TRBV7-2 and TRBJ1-2; D remains ambiguous. V dropped 8 bases and J dropped 0 bases, with 10 bases sitting between them. Germline V lookup: CDR1 SGHTA, CDR2 FQGNSA. This CDR3 has 13 amino acids. The DNA for the CDR3 is TGTGCCAGCGTCGGAGGAGCTAACTATGGCTACACCTTC. Translating gives CASVGGANYGYTF.

V and J are TRBV11-2 and TRBJ1-1; 8 positions match TRBD1. The CDR3 loop spans 14 amino acids. The V and J ends lost 1 base and 4 bases, in that order; junction bases with no gene match: 2. Germline V gene data show CDR1 as SGHAT and CDR2 as FQNNGV. CDR3 in amino acids: CASSLVDRGTEAFF. CDR3 bases: TGTGCCAGCAGCTTAGTAGACAGGGGCACTGAAGCTTTCTTT. The whole variable domain, filled in from reference TRBV11-2 and TRBJ1-1, reads EAGVAQSPRYKIIEKRQSVAFWCNPISGHATLYWYQQILGQGPKLLIQFQNNGVVDDSQLPKDRFSAERLKGVDSTLKIQPAKLEDSAVYLCASSLVDRGTEAFFGQGTRLTVV.

The chain recombines TRBV10-3 with TRBJ1-2; 7 nucleotides align to TRBD1. Germline CDR1 ENHRY, CDR2 SYGVKD. Trimming cost V 0 bases and J 8 bases; bases outside gene matches: 9. This CDR3 is built from 15 residues. CDR3 protein: CAISESRGQRGGYTF. CDR3 nucleotide sequence: TGTGCCATCAGTGAGTCGAGGGGACAGAGGGGCGGCTACACCTTC.

The rearrangement joins TRBV11-2 to TRBJ2-3, with 12 nucleotides matching TRBD2. The germline CDR1 and CDR2 sequences are SGHAT and FQNNGV. The junction had 6 bases not matched to a gene; V was cut back by 6 bases and J by 2 bases. The CDR3 has 16 amino acids. The CDR3 nucleotides are TGTGCCAGCAGGACGACTAGCGGGGGCTACACAGATACGCAGTATTTT. Encoded protein: CASRTTSGGYTDTQYF. Full variable domain (rest looked up from reference TRBV11-2 and TRBJ2-3): EAGVAQSPRYKIIEKRQSVAFWCNPISGHATLYWYQQILGQGPKLLIQFQNNGVVDDSQLPKDRFSAERLKGVDSTLKIQPAKLEDSAVYLCASRTTSGGYTDTQYFGPGTRLTVL.

The chain couples TRBV25-1 to TRBJ1-2; TRBD1 matches at 10 bases. The germline gives CDR1 MGHDK, CDR2 SYGVNS. The CDR3 spans 15 residues. V was clipped by 6 bases and J by 7 bases; unmatched bases: 11. The CDR3 sequence is CASRGPGTGESGYTF. The CDR3, as DNA: TGTGCCAGCAGGGGGCCGGGGACAGGGGAGAGTGGCTACACCTTC.

The genes are TRBV4-1 and TRBJ2-4, with a weak D call TRBD2 (5 bases). The V and J ends lost 2 bases and 0 bases respectively, with 14 bases between them. Germline V gene data show CDR1 as MGHRA and CDR2 as YSYEKL. The CDR3 consists of 17 residues. The CDR3 region is CASSQLPGSVAKNIQYF. CDR3 coding DNA: TGCGCCAGCAGCCAACTCCCGGGATCGGTAGCCAAAAACATTCAGTACTTC.

The chain is built from TRBV27 and TRBJ1-4, with 9 bases fitting TRBD1. Looked up from germline, CDR1 is MNHEY and CDR2 is SMNVEV (reference sequence). The trim removed 6 bases at V and 4 bases at J, leaving 3 bases unmatched. The CDR3 is made up of 14 amino acids. CDR3 DNA: TGTGCCAGCAGAGGACAGGGGCGTAATGAAAAACTGTTTTTT. As protein: CASRGQGRNEKLFF.

The chain couples TRBV27 to TRBJ2-5; D is unresolved. The germline V gene encodes CDR1 MNHEY and CDR2 SMNVEV (reference sequence). This CDR3 has 13 amino acids. Between the trimmed V and J ends, which lost 7 bases and 4 bases, there was a span of 13 bases. In DNA form, the CDR3 reads TGTGCCAGCAACGACCCCAAGCGAGAGACCCAGTACTTC. This gives the protein CASNDPKRETQYF.

The V call is TRBV14, the J call TRBJ2-7; D is possibly TRBD2 (5 bases). V lost 0 bases and J 1 base, leaving 7 bases between the germline ends. The CDR3 runs to 14 residues. Germline CDR1 and CDR2: SGHDN and FVKESK. The CDR3 sequence is CASSQEGGSYEQYF. The CDR3 nucleotides are TGTGCCAGCAGCCAAGAAGGAGGTTCCTACGAGCAGTACTTC.

J is TRBJ1-2 and V is TRBV6-1; D is perhaps TRBD1 (6 bases). The CDR3 is made up of 14 amino acids. V was clipped by 1 base and J by 4 bases, with 10 bases between them. Germline V gives CDR1 MNHNS, CDR2 SASEGT. CDR3 nucleotides: TGTGCCAGCAGTGAAGTTAGGGGGAGCTATGGCTACACCTTC. It encodes CASSEVRGSYGYTF.

This clone was picked up one time. The chain combines TRBV9 with TRBJ1-1; 7 bases align to TRBD1. CDR1 and CDR2 (germline): SGDLS, YYNGEE. The length of the CDR3 is 14 residues. J was trimmed by 5 bases and V by 4 bases; bases with no gene match: 8. The CDR3, as DNA: TGTGCCAGCAGCCCCCAGGGCAGGGGGACTGAAGCTTTCTTT. Translating it yields CASSPQGRGTEAFF.

This clone was seen just once. The V and J genes are TRBV28 and TRBJ1-2; no firm D call. The CDR3 is made up of 12 amino acids. From germline, CDR1 is MDHEN and CDR2 SYDVKM. V shed 3 bases and J shed 8 bases, with 10 bases lying between them. The chain's CDR3 is CASSLRVGGYTF. The DNA for the CDR3 is TGTGCCAGCAGTTTGAGGGTAGGGGGCTACACCTTC.